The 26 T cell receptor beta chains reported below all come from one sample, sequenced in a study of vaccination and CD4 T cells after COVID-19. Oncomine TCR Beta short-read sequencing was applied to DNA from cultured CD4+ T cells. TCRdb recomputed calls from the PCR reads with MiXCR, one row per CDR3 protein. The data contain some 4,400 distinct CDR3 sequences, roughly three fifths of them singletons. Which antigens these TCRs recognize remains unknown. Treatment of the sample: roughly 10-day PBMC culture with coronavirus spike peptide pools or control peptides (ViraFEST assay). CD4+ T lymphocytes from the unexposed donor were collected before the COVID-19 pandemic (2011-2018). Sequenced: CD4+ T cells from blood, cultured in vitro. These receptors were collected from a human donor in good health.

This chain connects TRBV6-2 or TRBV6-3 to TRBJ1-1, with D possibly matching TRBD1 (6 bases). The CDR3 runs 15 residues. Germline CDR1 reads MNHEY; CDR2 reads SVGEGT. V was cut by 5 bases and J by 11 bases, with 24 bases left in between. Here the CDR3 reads CASSRIPNRDQGAFF. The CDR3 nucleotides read TGTGCCAGCAGTCGCATCCCGAACAGGGACCAGGGGGCTTTCTTT.

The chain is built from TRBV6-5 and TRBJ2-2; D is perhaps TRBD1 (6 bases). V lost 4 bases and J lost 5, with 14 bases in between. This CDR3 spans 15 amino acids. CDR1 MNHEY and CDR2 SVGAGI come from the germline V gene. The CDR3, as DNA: TGTGCCAGCAGTTTCCCAGGGGCCGGTACCGGGGAGCTGTTTTTT. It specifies CASSFPGAGTGELFF.

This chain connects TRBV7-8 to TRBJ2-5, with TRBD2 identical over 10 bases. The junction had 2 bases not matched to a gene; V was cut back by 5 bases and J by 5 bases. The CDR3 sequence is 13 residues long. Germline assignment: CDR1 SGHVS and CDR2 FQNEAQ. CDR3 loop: CASSTGLAETQYF. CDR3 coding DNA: TGTGCCAGCAGCACGGGACTAGCGGAGACCCAGTACTTC.

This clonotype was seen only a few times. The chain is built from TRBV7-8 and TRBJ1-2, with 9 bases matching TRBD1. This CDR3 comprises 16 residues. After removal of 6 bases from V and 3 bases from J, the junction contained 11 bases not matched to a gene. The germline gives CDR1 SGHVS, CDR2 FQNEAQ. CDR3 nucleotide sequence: TGTGCCAGCAGTTACAGGGGGCGGAACCTTGACTATGGCTACACCTTC. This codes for CASSYRGRNLDYGYTF.

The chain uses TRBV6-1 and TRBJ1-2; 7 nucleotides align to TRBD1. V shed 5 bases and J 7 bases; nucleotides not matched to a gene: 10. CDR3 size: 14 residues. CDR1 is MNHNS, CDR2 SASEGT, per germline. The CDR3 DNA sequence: TGTGCCAGCAGTAAGGACAGGCTACGGGTTGGCTACACCTTC. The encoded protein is CASSKDRLRVGYTF.

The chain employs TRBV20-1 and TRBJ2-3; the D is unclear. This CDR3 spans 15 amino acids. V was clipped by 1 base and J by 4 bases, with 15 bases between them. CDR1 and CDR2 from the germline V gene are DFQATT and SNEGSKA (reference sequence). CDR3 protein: CSARGLGLGADTQYF. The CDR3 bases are TGCAGTGCTAGAGGCCTGGGTTTGGGCGCAGATACGCAGTATTTT.

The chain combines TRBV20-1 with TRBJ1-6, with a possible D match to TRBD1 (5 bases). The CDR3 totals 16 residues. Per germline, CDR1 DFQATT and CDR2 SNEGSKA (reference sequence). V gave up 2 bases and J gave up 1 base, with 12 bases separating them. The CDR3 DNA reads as TGCAGTGCTAGAACTTCGGGGGGATCCTATAATTCACCCCTCCACTTT. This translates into CSARTSGGSYNSPLHF.

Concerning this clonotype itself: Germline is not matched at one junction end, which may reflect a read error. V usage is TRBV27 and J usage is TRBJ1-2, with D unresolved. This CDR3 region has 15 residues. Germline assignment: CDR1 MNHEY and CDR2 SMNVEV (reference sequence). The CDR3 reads CASSLDFAGTNGHTF. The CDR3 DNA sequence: TGTGCCAGCAGTTTGGACTTTGCAGGCACGAATGGCCACACCTTC.

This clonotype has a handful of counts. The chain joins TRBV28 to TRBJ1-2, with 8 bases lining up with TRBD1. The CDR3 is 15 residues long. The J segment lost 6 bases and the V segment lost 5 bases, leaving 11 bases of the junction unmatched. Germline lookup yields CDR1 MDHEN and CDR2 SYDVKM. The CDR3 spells CASSPFGQGSHGYTF. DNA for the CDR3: TGTGCCAGCAGTCCCTTCGGACAGGGAAGCCATGGCTACACCTTC.

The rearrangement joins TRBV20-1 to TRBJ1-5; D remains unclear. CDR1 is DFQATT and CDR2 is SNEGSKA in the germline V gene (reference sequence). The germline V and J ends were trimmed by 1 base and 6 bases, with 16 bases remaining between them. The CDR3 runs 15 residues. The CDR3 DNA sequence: TGCAGTGCTAGAGTCACGGATCTTTTGAGTCAGCCCCAGCATTTT. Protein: CSARVTDLLSQPQHF.

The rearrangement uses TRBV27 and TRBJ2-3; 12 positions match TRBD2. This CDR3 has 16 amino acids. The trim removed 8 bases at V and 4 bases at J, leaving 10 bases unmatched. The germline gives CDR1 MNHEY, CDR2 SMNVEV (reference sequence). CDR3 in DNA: TGTGCCAGCGGAGTTAGGGGACTAGCGGGTTCAGATACGCAGTATTTT. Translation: CASGVRGLAGSDTQYF.

The CDR3, as DNA: TGCGCCAGTTTTATGGGGCGTTCCACCGGGGAGCTGTTTTTT. Translated, it gives CASFMGRSTGELFF. This rearrangement joins TRBV5-1 to TRBJ2-2; possible D gene TRBD1, 5 bases. The germline V gene encodes CDR1 SGHRS and CDR2 YFSETQ. This CDR3 comprises 14 residues. Trimming stripped 8 bases from V and 4 bases from J, with 15 bases between. Filled out from reference TRBV5-1 and TRBJ2-2, the complete variable domain reads KAGVTQTPRYLIKTRGQQVTLSCSPISGHRSVSWYQQTPGQGLQFLFEYFSETQRNKGNFPGRFSGRQFSNSRSEMNVSTLELGDSALYLCASFMGRSTGELFFGEGSRLTVL.

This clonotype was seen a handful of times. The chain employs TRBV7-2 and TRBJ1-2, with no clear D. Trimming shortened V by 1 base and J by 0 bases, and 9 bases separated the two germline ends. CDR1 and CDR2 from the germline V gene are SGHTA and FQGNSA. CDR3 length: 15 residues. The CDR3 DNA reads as TGTGCCAGCAGCTTAGTAGCAGAATCTAACTATGGCTACACCTTC. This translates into CASSLVAESNYGYTF.

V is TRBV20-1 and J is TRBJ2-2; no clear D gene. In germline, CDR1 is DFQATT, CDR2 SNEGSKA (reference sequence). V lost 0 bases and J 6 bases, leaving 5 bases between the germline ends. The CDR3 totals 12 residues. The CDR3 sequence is CSARDSPGELFF. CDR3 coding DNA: TGCAGTGCTAGAGATAGTCCCGGGGAGCTGTTTTTT.

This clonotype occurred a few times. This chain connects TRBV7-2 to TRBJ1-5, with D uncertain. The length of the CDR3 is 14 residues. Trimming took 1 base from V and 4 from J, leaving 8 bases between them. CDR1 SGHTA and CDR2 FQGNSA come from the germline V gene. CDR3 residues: CASSLVSQNQPQHF. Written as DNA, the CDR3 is TGTGCCAGCAGCTTAGTGTCCCAGAATCAGCCCCAGCATTTT.

The CDR3 loop is CASSPLGQLNEKLFF. DNA for the CDR3: TGTGCCAGCAGTCCCCTGGGACAGCTTAATGAAAAACTGTTTTTT. The V and J genes are TRBV6-1 and TRBJ1-4; 7 bases map to TRBD1. CDR1 and CDR2 (germline): MNHNS, SASEGT. The CDR3 spans 15 residues. The V segment lost 5 bases and the J segment 4 bases; nucleotides outside the gene matches: 7.

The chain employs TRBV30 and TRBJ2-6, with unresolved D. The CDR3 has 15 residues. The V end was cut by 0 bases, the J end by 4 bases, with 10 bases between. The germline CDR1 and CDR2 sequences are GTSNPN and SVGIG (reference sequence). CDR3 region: CAWSVRNSGANVLTF. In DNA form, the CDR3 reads TGTGCCTGGAGTGTCCGGAATTCCGGGGCCAACGTCCTGACTTTC.

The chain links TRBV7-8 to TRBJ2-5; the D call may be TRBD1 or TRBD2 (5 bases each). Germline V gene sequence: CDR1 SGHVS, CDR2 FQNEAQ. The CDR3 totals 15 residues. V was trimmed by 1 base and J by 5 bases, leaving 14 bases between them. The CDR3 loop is CASSLGAGDGETQYF. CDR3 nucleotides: TGTGCCAGCAGCTTAGGAGCTGGGGACGGGGAGACCCAGTACTTC.

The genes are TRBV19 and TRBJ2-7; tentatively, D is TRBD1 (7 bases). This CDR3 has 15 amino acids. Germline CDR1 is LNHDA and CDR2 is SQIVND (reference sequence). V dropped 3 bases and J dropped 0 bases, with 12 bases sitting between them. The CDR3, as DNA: TGTGCCAGTAGTATTAGCGGACAGGACTCCTACGAGCAGTACTTC. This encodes CASSISGQDSYEQYF.

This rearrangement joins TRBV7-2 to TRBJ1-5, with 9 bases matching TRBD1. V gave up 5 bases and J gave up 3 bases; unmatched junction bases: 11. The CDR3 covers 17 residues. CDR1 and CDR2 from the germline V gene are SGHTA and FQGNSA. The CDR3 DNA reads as TGTGCCAGCAGCCAAACCGGGACAGGGATATACAATCAGCCCCAGCATTTT. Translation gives CASSQTGTGIYNQPQHF.

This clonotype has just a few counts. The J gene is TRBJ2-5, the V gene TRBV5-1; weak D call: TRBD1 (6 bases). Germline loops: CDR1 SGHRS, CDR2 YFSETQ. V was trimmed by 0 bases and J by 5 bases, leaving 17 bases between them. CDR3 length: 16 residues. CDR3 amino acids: CASSLVVRGNLETQYF. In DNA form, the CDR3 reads TGCGCCAGCAGCTTGGTCGTCAGGGGAAACCTGGAGACCCAGTACTTC.

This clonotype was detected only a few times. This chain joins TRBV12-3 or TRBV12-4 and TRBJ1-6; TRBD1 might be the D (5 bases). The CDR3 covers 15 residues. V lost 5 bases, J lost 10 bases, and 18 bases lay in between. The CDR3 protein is CASSASGSGYSPLHF. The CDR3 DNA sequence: TGTGCCAGCAGTGCCTCAGGGAGTGGGTACTCACCCCTCCACTTT.

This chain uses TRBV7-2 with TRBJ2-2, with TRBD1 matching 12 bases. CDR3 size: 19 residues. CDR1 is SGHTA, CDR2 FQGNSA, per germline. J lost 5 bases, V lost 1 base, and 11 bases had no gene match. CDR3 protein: CASSLEGTGGAGRTGELFF. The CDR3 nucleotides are TGTGCCAGCAGCTTAGAGGGGACAGGGGGCGCGGGGAGGACCGGGGAGCTGTTTTTT.

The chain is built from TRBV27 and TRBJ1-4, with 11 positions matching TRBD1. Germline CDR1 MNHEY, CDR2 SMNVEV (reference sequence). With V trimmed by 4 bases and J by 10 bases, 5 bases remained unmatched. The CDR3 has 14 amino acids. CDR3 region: CASSSSGTGGKLFF. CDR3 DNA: TGTGCCAGCAGTTCGTCCGGGACAGGGGGAAAACTGTTTTTT.

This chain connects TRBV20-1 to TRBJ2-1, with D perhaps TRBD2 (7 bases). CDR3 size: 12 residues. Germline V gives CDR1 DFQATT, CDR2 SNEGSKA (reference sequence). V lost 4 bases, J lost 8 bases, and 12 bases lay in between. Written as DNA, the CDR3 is TGCAGTGCTAACGGGGGGCTGGATGAGCAGTTCTTC. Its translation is CSANGGLDEQFF.

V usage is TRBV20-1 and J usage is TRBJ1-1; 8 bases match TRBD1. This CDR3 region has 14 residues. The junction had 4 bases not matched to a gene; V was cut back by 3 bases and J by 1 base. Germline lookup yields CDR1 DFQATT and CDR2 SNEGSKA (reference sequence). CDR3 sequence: CSARAGTGNTEAFF. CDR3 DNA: TGCAGTGCTAGGGCCGGGACAGGGAACACTGAAGCTTTCTTT.